This TCR beta chain originates from a study of shared clonotypes between healthy human individuals. Overall study: The donor group consisted of two women and a few men, aged 18 to 49. CD8 memory received one plate per donor, CD8 naive two, CD4 memory three and CD4 naive three. Findings and caveats of the study: Naive subsets typically showed greater estimated richness than memory subsets.

The naive CD8 fraction comprised CD45RO-negative cells positively selected for CCR7 and excluded terminally differentiated effector memory CD45RA+ cells. Method: immunoSEQ multiplex PCR; TCRdb's copy keeps in-frame clones and lacks some. The sample contains around 2,100,000 clones, over 85% of which appear only once. With regard to this clone: Its antigen is not known.

The CDR3 length is 12 residues. Per the germline V gene, CDR1 is MNHEY and CDR2 is SMNVEV (reference sequence). The V end was cut by 3 bases, the J end by 6 bases, with 5 bases between. This TCR came from a young man in good health. Sequenced sample: naive CD8+ T cells sorted from blood. The V call is TRBV27, the J call TRBJ2-2, with no clear D. The CDR3 loop reads CASSFLPGELFF. DNA for the CDR3: TGTGCCAGCAGTTTTTTGCCCGGGGAGCTGTTTTTT.